This TCR beta chain derives from a study of shared clonotypes between healthy human individuals. Study information: The donors, two women and three men, were aged 18 to 49.

General observations from the study: Shared clonotypes across all four donors exceeded non-shared ones in generation probability.

Assay: immunoSEQ multiplex PCR; the TCRdb copy retains only in-frame clones and omits some. The sample lists 1.5 million to 2.5 million clones, about 95% occurring once. Looked up from germline, CDR1 is SGHRS and CDR2 is YFSETQ. V was clipped by 2 bases and J by 2 bases; unmatched bases: 6. The CDR3 consists of 16 residues. It was CD45RO-negative cells, positively selected for CCR7, that made up naive CD8 cells, with terminally differentiated effector memory CD45RA+ cells excluded. Only Caucasian adults living in Nashville, Tennessee made up the donor group. Details on this clone: Its antigen remains unidentified.

V usage is TRBV5-1 and J usage is TRBJ2-1, with 8 nucleotides matching TRBD2. The sequencing sample was made of naive CD8+ T cells sorted from blood. This TCR derives from a man between 18 and 29 years old in good health. For the CDR3, the DNA is TGCGCCAGCAGCTTCCGCCTAGCGGGTACCTACAATGAGCAGTTCTTC. This translates into CASSFRLAGTYNEQFF.